Included here is one T cell receptor (beta chain) sequence, with context. Under the authors' procedure: Researchers report that nucleated cell counts were estimated from reference gene primer amplification. Sequenced by immunoSEQ multiplex PCR; TCRdb stores in-frame clones only, minus some. For V, J and clone size, that table is used; D and trimming come from the DNA. The sample carries some 23,000 clones, around 80% recorded once. The V end lost 0 bases, the J end lost 8 bases, and 5 bases lay between the germline ends. CDR1 GTSNPN and CDR2 SVGIG come from the germline V gene (reference sequence). This CDR3 contains 12 residues. The data derive from a study of blood T cell repertoires in COVID-19. In the study overall: Spain, Italy and the United States supplied samples that represented acute and convalescent COVID-19. From T cells, B-cell-depleted T cells, or PBMCs came the material, which was cDNA or gDNA.

The receptor was isolated from a woman of 80 years or more with acute or convalescent COVID-19. Sequencing used peripheral blood. The chain joins TRBV30 to TRBJ1-6; TRBD1 might be the D (5 bases). CDR3 DNA sequence: TGTGCCTGGAGTGTCAGGGATTCACCCCTCCACTTT. Amino acid sequence: CAWSVRDSPLHF.